This T cell receptor (beta chain) was identified in a study of response to subunit inactivated influenza vaccine (dated by TCRdb to the late 2010s). Broadly, across the study: Deep quantitative T cell receptor repertoire profiling was used in the study to track responses to a trivalent subunit inactivated influenza vaccine. General conclusions and limits of the study: According to the authors, only a limited number of new T cells may be recruited by each seasonal influenza vaccination.

Of note for this clonotype: The specificity of this receptor is unknown. Base quality data are lacking; no much larger clone is found one base away.

Receptors were amplified or captured by RT-PCR. Data came from an Illumina HiSeq 2500. TCRdb reran the public reads through fastp at Q25 and MiXCR, keeping productive beta chains. Here each entry gathers all rows of one CDR3 protein and keeps the most common genes and DNA. The sample table lists approximately 520,000 distinct CDR3 sequences, about 15% of them with a count of one. 3% of the sample lies in the top ten. Including the terminal cysteine and phenylalanine, the CDR3 comprises 16 residues. Left in the record is the CDR3 DNA by itself, 48 bases read in frame from the first base. As encoded in the germline V gene, CDR1 is MNHEY while CDR2 is SVGAGI. Trimming accounts for 2 bases at V and 1 base at J, while the number of junction bases matched to no gene is 7.

The receptor was derived from a man between 50 and 70 years old who received an inactivated influenza vaccine. Donor details come from another sample of the same person, matched by shared clones. This sequence uses TRBV6-5 and TRBJ2-7; 8 bases in the junction line up with TRBD1. The starting material was CD4+ T cells sorted from PBMCs, obtained less than 30 months after vaccination. The CDR3 here reads CASSYGGQGSSYEQYF. The nucleotide sequence is TGTGCCAGCAGTTACGGAGGACAGGGAAGTTCCTACGAGCAGTACTTC.